Each of the 17 T cell receptor beta chains below was sequenced from the same sample in a study of T cells in Graves' hyperthyroidism and ophthalmopathy. Researchers took RNA transcripts and amplified the TCR beta CDR3 regions from them. RT-PCR in the first round (using the HTBI primer set) targeted the TCR CDR3. TCRdb re-called the multiplex PCR reads through MiXCR, storing one row per CDR3 protein. Of 300,000 to 400,000 distinct CDR3 sequences listed, roughly 14% were seen once; the top ten hold approximately 9.9%. The sequenced sample consisted of blood. The receptor set was obtained from an older woman with Graves' hyperthyroidism.

The chain has TRBV28 and TRBJ1-5, with a weak D call TRBD1 (6 bases). This CDR3 is 17 amino acids long. The germline V gene has CDR1 MDHEN and CDR2 SYDVKM. V lost 5 bases and J 0 bases, leaving 17 bases between the germline ends. The CDR3 loop reads CASSIGGLDNSNQPQHF. Written as DNA, the CDR3 is TGTGCCAGCAGTATCGGGGGCCTAGATAATAGCAATCAGCCCCAGCATTTT.

V is TRBV20-1 and J is TRBJ1-2, with D possibly matching TRBD1 (5 bases). Germline CDR1 reads DFQATT; CDR2 reads SNEGSKA (reference sequence). Trimming shortened V by 2 bases and J by 4 bases, and 8 bases separated the two germline ends. The CDR3 totals 12 residues. CDR3 coding DNA: TGCAGTGCTAGACAGGGTTTCTATGGCTACACCTTC. Its protein product is CSARQGFYGYTF.

This clonotype was observed at least ten times. The chain combines TRBV18 with TRBJ1-2, with D hard to call. The CDR3 is made up of 14 amino acids. V lost 0 bases to trimming and J lost 4 bases, with 9 bases between them. Per the germline V gene, CDR1 is KGHSH and CDR2 is LQKENI. CDR3 residues: CASSPPTGVYGYTF. The CDR3 nucleotides are TGTGCCAGCTCACCACCGACGGGAGTCTATGGCTACACCTTC. Supplemented by reference TRBV18 and TRBJ1-2, the full variable domain reads NAGVMQNPRHLVRRRGQEARLRCSPMKGHSHVYWYRQLPEEGLKFMVYLQKENIIDESGMPKERFSAEFPKEGPSILRIQQVVRGDSAAYFCASSPPTGVYGYTFGSGTRLTVV.

There are many counts of this clonotype. At one end, the junction sequence differs from germline, possibly due to a read error. J is TRBJ2-7 and V is TRBV18; 9 bases match TRBD1. In germline, CDR1 is KGHSH, CDR2 LQKENI. CDR3 length equals 15 residues. The CDR3 DNA reads TGTGCCAGCTCACCTCCGGGACAGGGTTCCTCCGAGCAGTACTTC. It yields the protein CASSPPGQGSSEQYF. The whole variable domain, remainder taken from reference TRBV18 and TRBJ2-7, is NAGVMQNPRHLVRRRGQEARLRCSPMKGHSHVYWYRQLPEEGLKFMVYLQKENIIDESGMPKERFSAEFPKEGPSILRIQQVVRGDSAAYFCASSPPGQGSSEQYFGPGTRLTVT.

This rearrangement joins TRBV19 to TRBJ2-1; 9 bases agree with TRBD2. The trim removed 4 bases at V and 9 bases at J, leaving 13 bases unmatched. This CDR3 spans 16 amino acids. CDR1 and CDR2 (germline): LNHDA, SQIVND (reference sequence). CDR3 residues: CASSTTASGKFGEQFF. For the CDR3, the DNA is TGTGCCAGTAGTACAACCGCTAGCGGGAAATTCGGTGAGCAGTTCTTC.

This clonotype was detected only a few times. The chain is built from TRBV19 and TRBJ2-5; TRBD1 might be the D (6 bases). Looked up from germline, CDR1 is LNHDA and CDR2 is SQIVND (reference sequence). This CDR3 contains 13 residues. V lost 8 bases and J 5 bases, leaving 15 bases between the germline ends. The CDR3 loop is CASRQVGSETQYF. Written as DNA, the CDR3 is TGTGCCAGTCGACAGGTCGGTAGTGAGACCCAGTACTTC.

The J gene is TRBJ2-4, the V gene TRBV5-1, with 7 bases that match TRBD2. CDR1 and CDR2 from the germline V gene are SGHRS and YFSETQ. V trimming: 0 bases; J trimming: 1 base; junction bases outside the gene matches: 7. The CDR3 is made up of 17 amino acids. The CDR3 sequence is CASSLVFEGGAKNIQYF. Here the CDR3 DNA reads TGCGCCAGCAGCTTGGTTTTTGAGGGAGGGGCCAAAAACATTCAGTACTTC.

V usage is TRBV20-1 and J usage is TRBJ1-1; 7 bases fit TRBD1. Trimming cost V 8 bases and J 3 bases; bases outside gene matches: 9. This CDR3 comprises 13 residues. Germline values: CDR1 DFQATT, CDR2 SNEGSKA (reference sequence). The CDR3 reads CSPGGGWDTEAFF. The CDR3 DNA reads TGCAGTCCAGGGGGGGGCTGGGACACTGAAGCTTTCTTT.

This clonotype was seen many times. The chain uses TRBV12-5 and TRBJ1-5; D possibly corresponds to TRBD1 (6 bases). This CDR3 has 14 residues. Deletions cut 5 bases from V and 9 bases from J, with 17 bases between. Per the germline V gene, CDR1 is LGHNT and CDR2 is FRNRAP. Written as DNA, the CDR3 is TGTGCTAGTGGTCCCCAAGGGGGGCAGGCGCCCCAGCATTTT. Translating gives CASGPQGGQAPQHF. Looking up the rest from reference TRBV12-5 and TRBJ1-5 gives the full variable domain: DARVTQTPRHKVTEMGQEVTMRCQPILGHNTVFWYRQTMMQGLELLAYFRNRAPLDDSGMPKDRFSAEMPDATLATLKIQPSEPRDSAVYFCASGPQGGQAPQHFGDGTRLSIL.

This clonotype came up many times. This chain uses TRBV27 with TRBJ1-1; D gene unclear. There are 11 residues in the CDR3. V lost 3 bases to trimming and J lost 7 bases, with 6 bases between them. Germline V gives CDR1 MNHEY, CDR2 SMNVEV (reference sequence). CDR3 sequence (DNA): TGTGCCAGCAGTTTCGGTGGTGAAGCTTTCTTT. Amino acids: CASSFGGEAFF.

In this sample, this clonotype turned up many times. The rearrangement joins TRBV12-3 or TRBV12-4 to TRBJ2-1; 8 bases match TRBD2. After removal of 3 bases from V and 9 bases from J, the junction contained 4 bases not matched to a gene. The CDR3 sequence is 13 residues long. The CDR3 here is CASSLVREAEQFF. Here the CDR3 DNA reads TGTGCCAGCAGTTTGGTGCGGGAGGCTGAGCAGTTCTTC.

This clonotype was counted many times. This rearrangement joins TRBV12-3 or TRBV12-4 to TRBJ2-7, with 13 bases identical to TRBD2. Trimming at V came to 10 bases and at J to 4 bases, leaving 4 bases not matched to a gene. This CDR3 is 13 amino acids long. CDR3: CATRTSGSYEQYF. CDR3 DNA: TGTGCCACCAGGACTAGCGGGAGTTACGAGCAGTACTTC.

This clonotype was found a few times. The V gene is TRBV5-1, the J gene TRBJ1-1; 8 bases map to TRBD1. The CDR3 totals 16 residues. The germline CDR1 and CDR2 sequences are SGHRS and YFSETQ. V shed 2 bases, J shed 4 bases, and the junction held 10 bases outside the gene matches. The CDR3, as DNA: TGCGCCAGCAGCTTTCTCGGGACAGGCTTTTCCACTGAAGCTTTCTTT. Translation gives CASSFLGTGFSTEAFF.

The V gene is TRBV25-1, the J gene TRBJ1-2; 8 nucleotides line up with TRBD1. J was trimmed by 4 bases and V by 6 bases; bases with no gene match: 4. This CDR3 contains 13 residues. Germline loops: CDR1 MGHDK, CDR2 SYGVNS. CDR3 DNA sequence: TGTGCCAGCAGGCAGGGGGCGACCTATGGCTACACCTTC. Its translation is CASRQGATYGYTF.

This clonotype was observed at least ten times. The chain joins TRBV5-1 to TRBJ2-7, with 7 bases lining up with TRBD2. After removal of 4 bases from V and 3 bases from J, the junction contained 10 bases not matched to a gene. CDR1 and CDR2 (germline): SGHRS, YFSETQ. The CDR3 has 15 residues. CDR3 nucleotide sequence: TGCGCCAGCAGCCAACAAGCCGGGACTATCTACGAGCAGTACTTC. It is translated as CASSQQAGTIYEQYF. Drawing the rest from reference TRBV5-1 and TRBJ2-7, the complete variable domain is KAGVTQTPRYLIKTRGQQVTLSCSPISGHRSVSWYQQTPGQGLQFLFEYFSETQRNKGNFPGRFSGRQFSNSRSEMNVSTLELGDSALYLCASSQQAGTIYEQYFGPGTRLTVT.

This clonotype has ten or more counts. The V call is TRBV2, the J call TRBJ1-4; 7 bases map to TRBD1. This CDR3 comprises 14 residues. J lost 5 bases, V lost 5 bases, and 5 bases had no gene match. Per the germline V gene, CDR1 is SNHLY and CDR2 is FYNNEI. CDR3 in amino acids: CASSKGARNEKLFF. In DNA, the CDR3 is TGTGCCAGCAGTAAGGGGGCAAGGAATGAAAAACTGTTTTTT. The full variable domain, rest sourced from reference TRBV2 and TRBJ1-4, is EPEVTQTPSHQVTQMGQEVILRCVPISNHLYFYWYRQILGQKVEFLVSFYNNEISEKSEIFDDQFSVERPDGSNFTLKIRSTKLEDSAMYFCASSKGARNEKLFFGSGTQLSVL.

This clonotype was detected a few times. The chain couples TRBV14 to TRBJ2-7; D might be TRBD2 (6 bases). The ends were cut back, 3 bases at V and 3 bases at J, with 9 bases in the middle. CDR1 and CDR2 from the germline V gene are SGHDN and FVKESK. The CDR3 extends over 13 amino acids. The CDR3 protein is CASSQDYNYEQYF. The CDR3 DNA follows: TGTGCCAGCAGCCAGGACTATAACTACGAGCAGTACTTC.